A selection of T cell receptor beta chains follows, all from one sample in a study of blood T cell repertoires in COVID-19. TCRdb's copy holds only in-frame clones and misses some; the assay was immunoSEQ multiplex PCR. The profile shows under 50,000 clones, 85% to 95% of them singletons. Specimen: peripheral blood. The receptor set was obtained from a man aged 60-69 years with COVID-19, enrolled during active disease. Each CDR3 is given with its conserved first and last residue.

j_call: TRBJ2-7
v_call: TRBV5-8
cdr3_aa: CASSFSGLTRHEQYF

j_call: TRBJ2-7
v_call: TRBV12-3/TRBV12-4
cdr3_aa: CASSFVAGNEQYF

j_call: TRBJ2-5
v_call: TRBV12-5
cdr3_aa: CASGAGHGETQYF

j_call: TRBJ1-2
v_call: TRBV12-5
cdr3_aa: CASGLDIPGYTF

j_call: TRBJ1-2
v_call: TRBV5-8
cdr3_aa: CASSLGQKNYGYTF

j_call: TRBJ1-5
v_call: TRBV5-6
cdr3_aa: CASSLGQGVNQPQHF

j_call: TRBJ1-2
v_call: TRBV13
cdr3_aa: CASSAYRVPAGYTF

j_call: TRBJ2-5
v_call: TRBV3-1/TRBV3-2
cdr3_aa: CASSQDITGGQETQYF

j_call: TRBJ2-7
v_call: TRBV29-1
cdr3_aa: CSVMGWGTSGSYEQYF

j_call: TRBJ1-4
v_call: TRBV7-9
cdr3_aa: CASSVGQGEKLFF

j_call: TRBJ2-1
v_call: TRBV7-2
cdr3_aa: CASSPSGDEQFF

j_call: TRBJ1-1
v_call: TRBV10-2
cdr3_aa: CASREEAMNTEAFF

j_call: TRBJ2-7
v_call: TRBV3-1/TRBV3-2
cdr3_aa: CASSQAAGSSYEQYF

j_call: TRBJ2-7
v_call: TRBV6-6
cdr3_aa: CASSPGTLYEQYF

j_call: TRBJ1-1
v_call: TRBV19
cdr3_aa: CASSMVGGDTEAFF

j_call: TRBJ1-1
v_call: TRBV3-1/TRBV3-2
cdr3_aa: CASSPPGAQMNTEAFF

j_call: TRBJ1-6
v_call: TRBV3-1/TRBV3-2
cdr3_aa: CASKGHGQGSNSPLHF

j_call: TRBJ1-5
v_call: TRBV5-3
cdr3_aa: CARSLQDSNQPQHF

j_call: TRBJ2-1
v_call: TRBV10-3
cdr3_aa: CAITSWTSGSYNEQFF

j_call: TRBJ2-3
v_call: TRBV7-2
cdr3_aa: CASSLGADRTTDTQYF

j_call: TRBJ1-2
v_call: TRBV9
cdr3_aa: CASSGNRGPYGYTF

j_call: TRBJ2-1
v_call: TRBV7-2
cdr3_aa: CASSFSGPSSYNEQFF

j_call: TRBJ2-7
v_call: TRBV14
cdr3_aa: CASSQVPRGITYEQYF

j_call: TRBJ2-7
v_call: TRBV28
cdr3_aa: CATGLAGAHEQYF

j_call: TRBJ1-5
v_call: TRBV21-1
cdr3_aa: CASSWRDRERYNQPQHF

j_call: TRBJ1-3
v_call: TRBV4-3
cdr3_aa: CASSQLAGTGTSGNTIYF

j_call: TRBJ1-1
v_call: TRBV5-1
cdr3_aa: CASTLLGQGNTEAFF

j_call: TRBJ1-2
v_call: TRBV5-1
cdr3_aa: CASSLAGGRGYTF

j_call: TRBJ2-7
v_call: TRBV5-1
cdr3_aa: CASSAGLGGNPTGPYYEQYF

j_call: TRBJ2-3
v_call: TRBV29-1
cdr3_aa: CSVDGGTDTQYF

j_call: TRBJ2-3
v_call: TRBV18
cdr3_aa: CASSPSNGDTQYF

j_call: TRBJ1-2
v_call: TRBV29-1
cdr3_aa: CSVLGQGGYTF

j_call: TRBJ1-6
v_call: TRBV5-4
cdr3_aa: CASSSDRGPVSPLHF

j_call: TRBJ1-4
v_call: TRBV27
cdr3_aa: CASSPRDSLNEKLFF

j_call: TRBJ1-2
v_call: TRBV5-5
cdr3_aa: CASSLATDTYGYTF

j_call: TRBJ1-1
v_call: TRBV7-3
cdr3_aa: CASSLTGRGGTEAFF

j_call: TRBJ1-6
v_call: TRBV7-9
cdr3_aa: CASSSSARGNSPLHF

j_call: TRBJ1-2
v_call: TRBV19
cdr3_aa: CATLDPGQGNNYGYTF

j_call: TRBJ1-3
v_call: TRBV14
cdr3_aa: CASSRGGLLSGNTIYF

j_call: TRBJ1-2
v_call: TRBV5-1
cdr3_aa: CASRTGTGNGYTF

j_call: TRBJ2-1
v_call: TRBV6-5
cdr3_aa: CASSYVGLAGYEQFF

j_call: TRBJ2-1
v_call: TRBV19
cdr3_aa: CASSSQGGEQFF

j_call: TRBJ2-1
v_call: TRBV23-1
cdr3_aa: CASSHFVIGTGPISYNEQFF

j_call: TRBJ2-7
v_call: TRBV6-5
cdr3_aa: CASSYSPSGYEQYF

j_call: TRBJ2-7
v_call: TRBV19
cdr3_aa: CASSPRTGGYEQYF

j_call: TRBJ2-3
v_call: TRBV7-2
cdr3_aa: CASSLGGPGLTDTQYF

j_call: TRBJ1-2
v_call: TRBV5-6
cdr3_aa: CASSFRDGRYGYTF

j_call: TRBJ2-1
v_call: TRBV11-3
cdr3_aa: CASSGSGSYNNEQFF

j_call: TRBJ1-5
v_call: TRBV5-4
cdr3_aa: CASSAGQGDQPQHF

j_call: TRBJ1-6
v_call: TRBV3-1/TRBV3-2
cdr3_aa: CASSQGRGSPLHF

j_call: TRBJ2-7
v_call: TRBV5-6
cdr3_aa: CASSPGAGGSNEQYF

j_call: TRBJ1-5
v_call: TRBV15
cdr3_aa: CATSRDTLPSGDQPQHF

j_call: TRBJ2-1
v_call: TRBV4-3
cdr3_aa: CASSQDSAGGGRNEQFF

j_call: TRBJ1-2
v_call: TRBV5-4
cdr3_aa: CASSLDRGGYTF

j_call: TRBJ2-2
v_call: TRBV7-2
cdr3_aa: CASRRDSLETGELFF

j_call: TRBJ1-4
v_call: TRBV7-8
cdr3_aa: CASSLEGLFPNEKLFF

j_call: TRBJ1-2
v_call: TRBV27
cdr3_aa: CASSLSINGNYGYTF

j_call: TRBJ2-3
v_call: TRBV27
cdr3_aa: CASSWASGRTDTDTQYF

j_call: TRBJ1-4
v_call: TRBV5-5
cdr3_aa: CASSLEDRQNEKLFF

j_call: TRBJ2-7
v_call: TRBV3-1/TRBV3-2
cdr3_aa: CASSQDRDNEQYF